These T cell receptor beta chains were read from a single sample in a study of tumor-infiltrating lymphocytes in primary liver carcinoma. MiXCR, applied by TCRdb to the multiplex PCR reads, yields one record per CDR3 protein. The table has some 320,000 distinct CDR3 sequences, approximately 65% seen once. Sequenced material: peripheral blood. The receptors shown here come from a middle-aged man with primary liver carcinoma and hepatitis B virus infection. The conserved cysteine and the conserved F or W are not part of the CDR3 here.

J gene: TRBJ1-5; CDR3 length: 14; V gene: TRBV6-1; CDR3 protein: ASSANTGGAFQPQH
J gene: TRBJ1-3; CDR3 length: 12; V gene: TRBV5-1; CDR3 protein: ASSLTGPGNTIY
J gene: TRBJ2-2; CDR3 length: 13; V gene: TRBV5-6; CDR3 protein: ASSLVQGWGGELF
J gene: TRBJ2-3; CDR3 length: 12; V gene: TRBV28; CDR3 protein: ASSLTKSTDTQY
J gene: TRBJ2-3; CDR3 length: 9; V gene: TRBV6-2/TRBV6-3; CDR3 protein: ASTGHHTQY
J gene: TRBJ2-1; CDR3 length: 14; V gene: TRBV11-1; CDR3 protein: TRSPIVGAYYNEQF
J gene: TRBJ1-2; CDR3 length: 13; V gene: TRBV4-1; CDR3 protein: ASNQEWQRGRGYT
J gene: TRBJ2-3; CDR3 length: 13; V gene: TRBV29-1; CDR3 protein: SAGLAGQNTDTQY
J gene: TRBJ2-1; CDR3 length: 11; V gene: TRBV28; CDR3 protein: ASSLGPYGEQF
J gene: TRBJ2-7; CDR3 length: 12; V gene: TRBV29-1; CDR3 protein: SAGRTGSSYEQY
J gene: TRBJ1-2; CDR3 length: 13; V gene: TRBV11-1; CDR3 protein: ASNPIQGAGYGYT
J gene: TRBJ2-5; CDR3 length: 11; V gene: TRBV5-1; CDR3 protein: ASSLDTQETQY
J gene: TRBJ2-1; CDR3 length: 14; V gene: TRBV5-1; CDR3 protein: ASRQTSGSSYNEQF
J gene: TRBJ2-2; CDR3 length: 16; V gene: TRBV6-2/TRBV6-3; CDR3 protein: ASNYSSKRVINTGELF
J gene: TRBJ2-7; CDR3 length: 14; V gene: TRBV4-2; CDR3 protein: ASSQEGTSGAYEQY
J gene: TRBJ1-1; CDR3 length: 10; V gene: TRBV19; CDR3 protein: ASSISYSEAF
J gene: TRBJ2-1; CDR3 length: 16; V gene: TRBV11-1; CDR3 protein: ASSWGLTVSSSYNEQF
J gene: TRBJ2-3; CDR3 length: 18; V gene: TRBV6-2/TRBV6-3; CDR3 protein: ASSYIPPGQIIPSTDTQY
J gene: TRBJ2-1; CDR3 length: 10; V gene: TRBV30; CDR3 protein: AWNLDRNEQF
J gene: TRBJ1-1; CDR3 length: 14; V gene: TRBV6-6; CDR3 protein: ASSYLSQGAYTEAF
J gene: TRBJ2-3; CDR3 length: 12; V gene: TRBV29-1; CDR3 protein: SVGTSGRADTQY
J gene: TRBJ1-1; CDR3 length: 11; V gene: TRBV6-6; CDR3 protein: ASRYTGVTEAF
J gene: TRBJ1-5; CDR3 length: 11; V gene: TRBV19; CDR3 protein: ASSSQGGQPQH
J gene: TRBJ2-3; CDR3 length: 12; V gene: TRBV28; CDR3 protein: ASSSPGGTDTQY
J gene: TRBJ2-2; CDR3 length: 15; V gene: TRBV11-2; CDR3 protein: ARSLVASGSLTGVLF
J gene: TRBJ2-1; CDR3 length: 15; V gene: TRBV15; CDR3 protein: ATTGGASGRINNEQF
J gene: TRBJ1-6; CDR3 length: 11; V gene: TRBV25-1; CDR3 protein: ASSESGNSPLH
J gene: TRBJ2-1; CDR3 length: 13; V gene: TRBV5-4; CDR3 protein: ASSFSGVSHNEQF
J gene: TRBJ1-1; CDR3 length: 19; V gene: TRBV23-1; CDR3 protein: ASSQPLYLCASSQSGPEAF
J gene: TRBJ2-1; CDR3 length: 13; V gene: TRBV11-1; CDR3 protein: ASNLGASGVSMQF
J gene: TRBJ2-7; CDR3 length: 15; V gene: TRBV5-5; CDR3 protein: VSSLDPRPAGNYEQY
J gene: TRBJ2-2; CDR3 length: 13; V gene: TRBV12-3/TRBV12-4; CDR3 protein: VILSRERLTGELF
J gene: TRBJ2-1; CDR3 length: 13; V gene: TRBV5-4; CDR3 protein: ASRPGLAGNNELF
J gene: TRBJ2-1; CDR3 length: 13; V gene: TRBV27; CDR3 protein: ASSPVDRRHNEQF
J gene: TRBJ2-7; CDR3 length: 12; V gene: TRBV5-1; CDR3 protein: ASSVDRGGDVQY
J gene: TRBJ1-2; CDR3 length: 15; V gene: TRBV6-1; CDR3 protein: AIEPPPGRRADYGYT